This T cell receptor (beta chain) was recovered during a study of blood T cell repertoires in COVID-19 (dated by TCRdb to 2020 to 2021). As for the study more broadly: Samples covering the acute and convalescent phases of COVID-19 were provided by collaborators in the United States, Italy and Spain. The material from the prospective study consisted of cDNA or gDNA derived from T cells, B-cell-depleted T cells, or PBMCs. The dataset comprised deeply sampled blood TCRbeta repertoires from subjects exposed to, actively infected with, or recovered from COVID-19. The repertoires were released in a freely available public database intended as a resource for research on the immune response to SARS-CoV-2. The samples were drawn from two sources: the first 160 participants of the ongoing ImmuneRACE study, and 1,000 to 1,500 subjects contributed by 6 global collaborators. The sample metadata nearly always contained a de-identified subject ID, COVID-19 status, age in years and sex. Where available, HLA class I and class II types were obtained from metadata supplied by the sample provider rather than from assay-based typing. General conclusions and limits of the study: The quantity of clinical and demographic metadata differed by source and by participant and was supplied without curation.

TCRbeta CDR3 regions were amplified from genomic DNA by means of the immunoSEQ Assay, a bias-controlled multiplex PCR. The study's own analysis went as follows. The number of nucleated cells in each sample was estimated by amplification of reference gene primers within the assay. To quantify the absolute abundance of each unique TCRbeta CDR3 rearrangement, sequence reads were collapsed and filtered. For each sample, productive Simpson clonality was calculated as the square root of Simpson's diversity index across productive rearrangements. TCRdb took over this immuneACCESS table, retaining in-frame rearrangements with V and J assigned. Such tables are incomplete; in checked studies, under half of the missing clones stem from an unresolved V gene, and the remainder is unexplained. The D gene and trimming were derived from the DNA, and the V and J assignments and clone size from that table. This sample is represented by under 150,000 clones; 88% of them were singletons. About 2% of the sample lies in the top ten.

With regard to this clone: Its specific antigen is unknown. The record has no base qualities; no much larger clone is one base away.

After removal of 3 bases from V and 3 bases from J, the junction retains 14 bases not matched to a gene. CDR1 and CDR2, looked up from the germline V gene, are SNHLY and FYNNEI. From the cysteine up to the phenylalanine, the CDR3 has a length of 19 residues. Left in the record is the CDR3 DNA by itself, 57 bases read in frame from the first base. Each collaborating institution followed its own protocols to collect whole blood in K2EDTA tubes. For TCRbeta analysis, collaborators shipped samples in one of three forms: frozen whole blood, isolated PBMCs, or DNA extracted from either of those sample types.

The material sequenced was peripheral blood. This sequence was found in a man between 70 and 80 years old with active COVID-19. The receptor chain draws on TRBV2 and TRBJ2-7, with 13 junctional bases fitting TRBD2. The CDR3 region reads CASSEGPHRLAGGLYEQYF. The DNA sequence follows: TGTGCCAGCAGTGAGGGGCCCCACCGACTAGCGGGAGGACTCTACGAGCAGTACTTC.